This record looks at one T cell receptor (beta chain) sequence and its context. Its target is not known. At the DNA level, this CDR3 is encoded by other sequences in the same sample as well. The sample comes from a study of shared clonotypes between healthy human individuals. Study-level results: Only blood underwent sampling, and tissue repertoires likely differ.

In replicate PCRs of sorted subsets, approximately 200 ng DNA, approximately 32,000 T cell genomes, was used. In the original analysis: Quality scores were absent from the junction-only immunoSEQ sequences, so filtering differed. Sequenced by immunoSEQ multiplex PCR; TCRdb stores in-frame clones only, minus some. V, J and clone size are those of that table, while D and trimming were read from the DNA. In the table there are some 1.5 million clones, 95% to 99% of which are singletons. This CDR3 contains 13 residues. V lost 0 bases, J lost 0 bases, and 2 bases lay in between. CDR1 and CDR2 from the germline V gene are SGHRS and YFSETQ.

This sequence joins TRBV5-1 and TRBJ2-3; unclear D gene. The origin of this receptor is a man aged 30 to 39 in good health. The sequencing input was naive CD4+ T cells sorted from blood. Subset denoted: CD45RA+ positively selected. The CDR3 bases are TGCGCCAGCAGCTTGGCCAGCACAGATACGCAGTATTTT. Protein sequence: CASSLASTDTQYF.